This note documents a single T cell receptor beta chain sequence. Germline V gene sequence: CDR1 DFQATT, CDR2 SNEGSKA (reference sequence). This CDR3 region has 12 residues. Unmatched junction bases numbered 2, after V lost 5 bases and J lost 7 bases. Random hexamers were used to reverse transcribe roughly 0.45 to 1 ug of RNA. The CDR3 of TCR beta was amplified by immunoSEQ multiplex PCR across 54 Vbeta and 13 Jbeta. MiXCR, run by TCRdb on the immunoSEQ multiplex PCR reads, gives a single entry per CDR3 protein. Of 150,000 to 200,000 distinct CDR3 sequences detected, approximately 93% appear once; the ten largest clones hold about 0.1%. This sample was included in a study of CD8 T cells in Susac syndrome.

The specimen sequenced was CD4+ T cells from PBMCs. The sequence derives from a human donor with multiple sclerosis. The genes are TRBV20-1 and TRBJ1-5; 10 nucleotides match TRBD1. This CDR3 is CSAGTGAQPQHF. DNA for the CDR3: TGCAGTGCTGGGACAGGGGCCCAGCCCCAGCATTTT.